The rows below give T cell receptor beta chains drawn from one sample of a study of cytomegalovirus exposure and HLA in healthy donors. The protocol was immunoSEQ multiplex PCR, while the TCRdb copy is restricted to in-frame clones and leaves out a portion. The profile covers fewer than 100,000 clones, with about 80% appearing a single time and roughly 2% taken by the ten largest. What was sequenced was PBMCs. The receptors shown here come from a man aged 40-55 years in good health and CMV-seronegative. Both conserved end residues are part of each CDR3. Fields, in order: D gene, V gene, clone size, J gene, CDR3 DNA, CDR3 protein. The D gene is left open where the match is weak. Size tells how often a clone was seen (once, few, many) or the class of an expanded clone, and some rows leave it out.

d_gene: .
v_gene: TRBV7-9
abundance: .
j_gene: TRBJ1-6
CDR3nt: TGTGCCAGCAGCTTAGACGTATCTACTTCACCCCTCCACTTT
CDR3aa: CASSLDVSTSPLHF

d_gene: .
v_gene: TRBV7-9
abundance: .
j_gene: TRBJ2-6
CDR3nt: TGTGCCAGCAGCTTAGTATCCGGACGGAGGACCTCTGGGGCCAACGTCCTGACTTTC
CDR3aa: CASSLVSGRRTSGANVLTF

d_gene: TRBD2
v_gene: TRBV5-1
abundance: .
j_gene: TRBJ2-3
CDR3nt: TGCGCCAGCAGCCCCGGGATACCGGGACTAGCTCGGGGAACAGATACGCAGTATTTT
CDR3aa: CASSPGIPGLARGTDTQYF

d_gene: TRBD2
v_gene: TRBV4-2
abundance: .
j_gene: TRBJ2-3
CDR3nt: TGTGCCAGCAGCCAAGTCCCTAGCGGGGGGATAAGCACAGATACGCAGTATTTT
CDR3aa: CASSQVPSGGISTDTQYF

d_gene: .
v_gene: TRBV5-1
abundance: .
j_gene: TRBJ1-1
CDR3nt: TGCGCCAGCAGCTTGGGGCTGGACAGTTTGAACACTGAAGCTTTCTTT
CDR3aa: CASSLGLDSLNTEAFF

d_gene: .
v_gene: TRBV11-2
abundance: .
j_gene: TRBJ1-1
CDR3nt: TGTGCCAGCAGCCCACAGACAGTGGCGAGGCAAGCTTTCTTT
CDR3aa: CASSPQTVARQAFF

d_gene: .
v_gene: TRBV5-1
abundance: .
j_gene: TRBJ2-3
CDR3nt: TGCGCCAGCAGCTTGGGACAGTGGGCGAGCACAGATACGCAGTATTTT
CDR3aa: CASSLGQWASTDTQYF

d_gene: .
v_gene: TRBV6-5
abundance: .
j_gene: TRBJ2-7
CDR3nt: TGTGCCAGCAGTTACGCACAGGGAAAAGCCTACGAGCAGTACTTC
CDR3aa: CASSYAQGKAYEQYF

d_gene: .
v_gene: TRBV9
abundance: once
j_gene: TRBJ2-3
CDR3nt: TGTGCCAGCAGCTCGCTGGGGGGAGACAACACAGATACGCAGTATTTT
CDR3aa: CASSSLGGDNTDTQYF

d_gene: TRBD1
v_gene: TRBV30
abundance: .
j_gene: TRBJ1-5
CDR3nt: TGTGCCTGGGGGACAGGGCGATATCAGCCCCAGCATTTT
CDR3aa: CAWGTGRYQPQHF

d_gene: .
v_gene: TRBV21-1
abundance: few
j_gene: TRBJ2-7
CDR3nt: TGTGTTCATGGGGGAGGGGGCGAGCAGTACTTC
CDR3aa: CVHGGGGEQYF

d_gene: .
v_gene: TRBV25-1
abundance: .
j_gene: TRBJ2-1
CDR3nt: TGTGCCAGCGTTGGGTGGGGCGGAAGGAATGAGCAGTTCTTC
CDR3aa: CASVGWGGRNEQFF

d_gene: .
v_gene: TRBV15
abundance: .
j_gene: TRBJ2-4
CDR3nt: TGTGCCACCAGCTCCTCTCGAGCGGAGGTGTCCAAAAACATTCAGTACTTC
CDR3aa: CATSSSRAEVSKNIQYF

d_gene: TRBD1
v_gene: TRBV9
abundance: .
j_gene: TRBJ1-4
CDR3nt: TGTGCCAGCAGCCCCCACCGGACAGGGAAGGGGGGGTATGAAAAACTGTTTTTT
CDR3aa: CASSPHRTGKGGYEKLFF

d_gene: .
v_gene: TRBV7-9
abundance: .
j_gene: TRBJ2-3
CDR3nt: TGTTCCAGCAGCGCCACAGGGTATACGCAGTATTTT
CDR3aa: CSSSATGYTQYF

d_gene: TRBD2
v_gene: TRBV7-2
abundance: .
j_gene: TRBJ2-7
CDR3nt: TGTGCCAGCAGTCAAGGCGGGGGGGCTGGCGCCGCCTACGAGCAGTACTTC
CDR3aa: CASSQGGGAGAAYEQYF

d_gene: TRBD2
v_gene: TRBV11-2
abundance: .
j_gene: TRBJ2-5
CDR3nt: TGTGCCAGCAGCCCACTAGCGACACAAGAGACCCAGTACTTC
CDR3aa: CASSPLATQETQYF

d_gene: TRBD2
v_gene: TRBV6-6
abundance: few
j_gene: TRBJ2-5
CDR3nt: TGTGCCAGCAGCCGACTAGCGGGGGGGCCGGAGACCCAGTACTTC
CDR3aa: CASSRLAGGPETQYF

d_gene: .
v_gene: TRBV5-6
abundance: .
j_gene: TRBJ1-4
CDR3nt: TGTGCCAGCAGCTGGCGACAGGAGTTTAATGAAAAACTGTTTTTT
CDR3aa: CASSWRQEFNEKLFF

d_gene: TRBD1
v_gene: TRBV7-2
abundance: .
j_gene: TRBJ1-5
CDR3nt: TGTGCCAGCAGCTTAGGGGTCTGGACAGGGAATCAGCCCCAGCATTTT
CDR3aa: CASSLGVWTGNQPQHF

d_gene: TRBD1
v_gene: TRBV9
abundance: few
j_gene: TRBJ2-7
CDR3nt: TGTGCCAGCAGCGCGGACAGGGGAGATCTCGAGCAGTACTTC
CDR3aa: CASSADRGDLEQYF

d_gene: .
v_gene: TRBV5-1
abundance: .
j_gene: TRBJ2-3
CDR3nt: TGCGCCAGCCTTAGGGGGGGCCTTAGCACAGATACGCAGTATTTT
CDR3aa: CASLRGGLSTDTQYF

d_gene: .
v_gene: TRBV28
abundance: .
j_gene: TRBJ2-3
CDR3nt: TGTGCCGGGGGCAGCACAGATACGCAGTATTTT
CDR3aa: CAGGSTDTQYF

d_gene: .
v_gene: TRBV10-3
abundance: .
j_gene: TRBJ1-5
CDR3nt: TGTGCCATCAGTGAGTACGGGTCCGATAGCAATCAGCCCCAGCATTTT
CDR3aa: CAISEYGSDSNQPQHF

d_gene: .
v_gene: TRBV5-1
abundance: .
j_gene: TRBJ2-7
CDR3nt: TGCGCCAGCTCCCTCGGAGACTCTATCCCCGAATGGTACGAGCAGTACTTC
CDR3aa: CASSLGDSIPEWYEQYF

d_gene: .
v_gene: TRBV28
abundance: .
j_gene: TRBJ2-5
CDR3nt: TGTGCCAGCAGTTTAGCGGAGGAGTACCAAGAGACCCAGTACTTC
CDR3aa: CASSLAEEYQETQYF

d_gene: TRBD1
v_gene: TRBV6-5
abundance: .
j_gene: TRBJ2-7
CDR3nt: TGTGCCAGCAGTTACTCCCGGGACAGGGACCACGAGCAGTACTTC
CDR3aa: CASSYSRDRDHEQYF

d_gene: TRBD1
v_gene: TRBV5-1
abundance: few
j_gene: TRBJ2-1
CDR3nt: TGCGCCAGCAGCTTGGGCGAGGGGGCCCAGTTCTTC
CDR3aa: CASSLGEGAQFF

d_gene: TRBD2
v_gene: TRBV5-1
abundance: .
j_gene: TRBJ2-5
CDR3nt: TGCGCCAGCAGCTGGGCTAGCGGGCCAGAAGAGACCCAGTACTTC
CDR3aa: CASSWASGPEETQYF

d_gene: .
v_gene: TRBV28
abundance: .
j_gene: TRBJ1-1
CDR3nt: TGTGCCAGCAGTAGAGGGCCGAACACTGAAGCTTTCTTT
CDR3aa: CASSRGPNTEAFF

d_gene: TRBD1
v_gene: TRBV11-2
abundance: few
j_gene: TRBJ2-7
CDR3nt: TGTGCCAGCAGCACCACAGGGGGAAGCTCCTACGAGCAGTACTTC
CDR3aa: CASSTTGGSSYEQYF

d_gene: TRBD1
v_gene: TRBV5-6
abundance: few
j_gene: TRBJ2-1
CDR3nt: TGTGCCAGCAGCTTGGGGGACAGGGTTTACAATGAGCAGTTCTTC
CDR3aa: CASSLGDRVYNEQFF

d_gene: TRBD1
v_gene: TRBV28
abundance: once
j_gene: TRBJ1-3
CDR3nt: TGTGCCTCGCTCAGGGGGGCTAACAGAAACACCATATATTTT
CDR3aa: CASLRGANRNTIYF

d_gene: TRBD2
v_gene: TRBV9
abundance: .
j_gene: TRBJ2-3
CDR3nt: TGTGCCAGCAGCACTTTCTCCGGGACTAGCGGCACAGATACGCAGTATTTT
CDR3aa: CASSTFSGTSGTDTQYF

d_gene: .
v_gene: TRBV7-9
abundance: .
j_gene: TRBJ2-7
CDR3nt: TGTTCCAGCGTTGGGGGCCGCGGAGAGCAGTACTTC
CDR3aa: CSSVGGRGEQYF

d_gene: .
v_gene: TRBV21-1
abundance: .
j_gene: TRBJ2-2
CDR3nt: TGTGCCAGCAGCAAAATCAAACAGGGGAACACCGGGGAGCTGTTTTTT
CDR3aa: CASSKIKQGNTGELFF

d_gene: .
v_gene: TRBV6-1
abundance: .
j_gene: TRBJ1-5
CDR3nt: TGTGCCAGTTCTCAGACAGATTCTAGCAATCAGCCCCAGCATTTT
CDR3aa: CASSQTDSSNQPQHF

d_gene: .
v_gene: TRBV27
abundance: once
j_gene: TRBJ2-1
CDR3nt: TGTGCCAGCAGTTTCGGGTACATCAATGAGCAGTTCTTC
CDR3aa: CASSFGYINEQFF

d_gene: TRBD2
v_gene: TRBV18
abundance: .
j_gene: TRBJ2-5
CDR3nt: TGTGCCAGCTCACCAGGGGGACTAGCGGGAGGGCCGAGTTACGAGACCCAGTACTTC
CDR3aa: CASSPGGLAGGPSYETQYF

d_gene: TRBD1
v_gene: TRBV5-4
abundance: .
j_gene: TRBJ1-2
CDR3nt: TGTGCCAGCAGCCAAACAACAGGGGGAGGAGATGGCTACACCTTC
CDR3aa: CASSQTTGGGDGYTF

d_gene: TRBD2
v_gene: TRBV29-1
abundance: .
j_gene: TRBJ2-3
CDR3nt: TGCAGCGCCCGTAGCGGGAGGGTTACAGATACGCAGTATTTT
CDR3aa: CSARSGRVTDTQYF

d_gene: .
v_gene: TRBV27
abundance: .
j_gene: TRBJ2-7
CDR3nt: TGTGCCAGCAGTTTATTAGGGAGGTCCGCCTACGAGCAGTACTTC
CDR3aa: CASSLLGRSAYEQYF

d_gene: .
v_gene: TRBV14
abundance: .
j_gene: TRBJ1-4
CDR3nt: TGTGCCAGCAGCCAAAGTCGGGAAAAACTGTTTTTT
CDR3aa: CASSQSREKLFF

d_gene: TRBD1
v_gene: TRBV19
abundance: .
j_gene: TRBJ2-7
CDR3nt: TGTGCCAGTAGTATATCAGGGGGCGGCGGATACGAGCAGTACTTC
CDR3aa: CASSISGGGGYEQYF

d_gene: TRBD2
v_gene: TRBV5-3
abundance: .
j_gene: TRBJ2-2
CDR3nt: TGTGCCAGAAGACCCGGGACTAGCGGGGGGGACACCGGGGAGCTGTTTTTT
CDR3aa: CARRPGTSGGDTGELFF

d_gene: TRBD2
v_gene: TRBV28
abundance: .
j_gene: TRBJ2-7
CDR3nt: TGTGCCAGCAGTTTGGTATCGGGACTACTTTTC
CDR3aa: CASSLVSGLLF